This T cell receptor beta chain was recovered during a study of spatial heterogeneity in lung cancer. Study-level background: Around 68 TRACERx patients with early, untreated non-small cell lung cancer donated samples.

TCRdb passed the 5' RACE reads through MiXCR, listing each CDR3 protein once. Of 25,000 to 35,000 distinct CDR3 sequences in the sample, about 10% were seen once. Time point here: blood at routine non-recurrence follow-up after resection. Unsorted samples of tumor, nontumor lung or frozen PBMC had their whole RNA sequenced. CDR3 length: 14 amino acids. Germline V gives CDR1 MNHNY, CDR2 SVGAGI (reference sequence). Trimming took 4 bases from V and 3 from J, leaving 13 bases between them. V and J are TRBV6-6 and TRBJ2-7, with D hard to call. The sequencing used PBMCs, collected at follow-up. The receptor's source is a female donor with early-stage non-small cell lung cancer. CDR3 loop: CASSLVGLNYEQYF. CDR3 DNA sequence: TGTGCCAGCAGTTTAGTCGGTCTAAACTACGAGCAGTACTTC.